This is a list of T cell receptor beta chains from one sample in a study of cytomegalovirus exposure and HLA in healthy donors. Profiling relied on immunoSEQ multiplex PCR, and the TCRdb table lists in-frame clones only, not all of them. The sample has 150,000 or so clones; nearly 80% are singletons. Input material: PBMCs. The receptors were sampled from a young man in good health and CMV-seropositive. The CDR3 runs from the conserved cysteine through the conserved F or W. A D gene is named only where the DNA matches it firmly. Only some rows state a clone size, as once, few, many or a class for expanded clones.

clone size: -; D gene: -; V gene: TRBV19; J gene: TRBJ2-5; CDR3 protein: CASSIDINSQETQYF; CDR3 DNA: TGTGCCAGTAGTATAGATATCAACAGCCAAGAGACCCAGTACTTC
clone size: few; D gene: TRBD1; V gene: TRBV4-1; J gene: TRBJ2-5; CDR3 protein: CASSPGGPQETQYF; CDR3 DNA: TGCGCCAGCAGCCCAGGGGGACCGCAAGAGACCCAGTACTTC
clone size: -; D gene: -; V gene: TRBV4-1; J gene: TRBJ1-3; CDR3 protein: CASSQGLPGSDGNTIYF; CDR3 DNA: TGCGCCAGCAGCCAAGGTTTACCGGGGTCGGACGGAAACACCATATATTTT
clone size: once; D gene: TRBD2; V gene: TRBV10-1; J gene: TRBJ2-1; CDR3 protein: CASSEASGYNEQFF; CDR3 DNA: TGCGCCAGCAGTGAGGCTAGCGGATACAATGAGCAGTTCTTC
clone size: -; D gene: -; V gene: TRBV4-2; J gene: TRBJ2-7; CDR3 protein: CASSQTDTPGEQYF; CDR3 DNA: TGTGCCAGCAGCCAAACGGACACCCCTGGTGAGCAGTACTTC
clone size: -; D gene: -; V gene: TRBV10-2; J gene: TRBJ2-1; CDR3 protein: CASSGVRGNEQFF; CDR3 DNA: TGCGCCAGCAGTGGGGTTCGGGGGAATGAGCAGTTCTTC
clone size: -; D gene: -; V gene: TRBV28; J gene: TRBJ1-2; CDR3 protein: CASSPAAGRGGYGYTF; CDR3 DNA: TGTGCCAGCAGTCCCGCGGCAGGGAGGGGGGGCTATGGCTACACCTTC
clone size: -; D gene: -; V gene: TRBV10-1; J gene: TRBJ2-1; CDR3 protein: CASSGQVGSEQFF; CDR3 DNA: TGCGCCAGCAGTGGGCAGGTAGGCAGCGAGCAGTTCTTC
clone size: -; D gene: -; V gene: TRBV7-8; J gene: TRBJ1-4; CDR3 protein: CASSEGGRGEKLFF; CDR3 DNA: TGTGCCAGCTCGGAAGGGGGGAGGGGTGAAAAACTGTTTTTT
clone size: -; D gene: -; V gene: TRBV15; J gene: TRBJ1-1; CDR3 protein: CATSSRGMNTEAFF; CDR3 DNA: TGTGCCACCAGCAGTAGGGGGATGAACACTGAAGCTTTCTTT
clone size: -; D gene: -; V gene: TRBV19; J gene: TRBJ1-2; CDR3 protein: CASSKDSLSYGYTF; CDR3 DNA: TGTGCCAGTAGTAAGGACAGCCTTTCCTATGGCTACACCTTC
clone size: -; D gene: -; V gene: TRBV18; J gene: TRBJ1-5; CDR3 protein: CASSRSGQPQHF; CDR3 DNA: TGTGCCAGCTCCCGGTCGGGTCAGCCCCAGCATTTT
clone size: -; D gene: TRBD1; V gene: TRBV5-1; J gene: TRBJ1-2; CDR3 protein: CASSLGDRGGYTF; CDR3 DNA: TGCGCCAGCAGCTTGGGGGACAGGGGCGGCTACACCTTC
clone size: -; D gene: TRBD2; V gene: TRBV19; J gene: TRBJ2-1; CDR3 protein: CASSIDRLAGDNEQFF; CDR3 DNA: TGTGCCAGTAGTATAGATCGTCTAGCGGGAGACAATGAGCAGTTCTTC
clone size: -; D gene: TRBD1; V gene: TRBV6-5; J gene: TRBJ1-5; CDR3 protein: CASSRQGNQPQHF; CDR3 DNA: TGTGCCAGCTCGCGACAGGGGAATCAGCCCCAGCATTTT
clone size: -; D gene: TRBD2; V gene: TRBV7-2; J gene: TRBJ2-7; CDR3 protein: CASTRGGASGSGIYEQYF; CDR3 DNA: TGTGCCAGCACTCGTGGGGGGGCTAGCGGGAGCGGGATTTACGAGCAGTACTTC
clone size: -; D gene: -; V gene: TRBV10-2; J gene: TRBJ1-1; CDR3 protein: CASSTYGQPFNTEAFF; CDR3 DNA: TGCGCCAGCAGTACATACGGACAGCCCTTTAACACTGAAGCTTTCTTT
clone size: -; D gene: -; V gene: TRBV29-1; J gene: TRBJ1-1; CDR3 protein: CSVGGGPYTEAFF; CDR3 DNA: TGCAGCGTTGGCGGGGGGCCGTACACTGAAGCTTTCTTT
clone size: -; D gene: TRBD2; V gene: TRBV28; J gene: TRBJ2-7; CDR3 protein: CASSPGLAGEKEQYF; CDR3 DNA: TGTGCCAGCAGCCCGGGACTAGCGGGAGAGAAAGAGCAGTACTTC
clone size: -; D gene: -; V gene: TRBV27; J gene: TRBJ1-4; CDR3 protein: CASSFGGAGYNEKLFF; CDR3 DNA: TGTGCCAGCAGTTTCGGCGGGGCAGGCTATAATGAAAAACTGTTTTTT
clone size: -; D gene: -; V gene: TRBV28; J gene: TRBJ1-5; CDR3 protein: CAGGRGGNQPQHF; CDR3 DNA: TGTGCCGGCGGCAGGGGCGGCAATCAGCCCCAGCATTTT
clone size: -; D gene: TRBD2; V gene: TRBV30; J gene: TRBJ2-5; CDR3 protein: CAWRGGLAGIETQYF; CDR3 DNA: TGTGCCTGGAGGGGGGGACTAGCGGGAATAGAGACCCAGTACTTC
clone size: -; D gene: -; V gene: TRBV5-4; J gene: TRBJ1-3; CDR3 protein: CASSPDSGVSGNTIYF; CDR3 DNA: TGTGCCAGCAGCCCGGACAGCGGAGTATCTGGAAACACCATATATTTT
clone size: -; D gene: TRBD1; V gene: TRBV6-5; J gene: TRBJ2-5; CDR3 protein: CASSYSPGGDETQYF; CDR3 DNA: TGTGCCAGCAGTTACTCGCCAGGGGGCGATGAGACCCAGTACTTC
clone size: -; D gene: -; V gene: TRBV27; J gene: TRBJ1-1; CDR3 protein: CASSLGGADTEAFF; CDR3 DNA: TGTGCCAGCAGTTTAGGGGGGGCCGACACTGAAGCTTTCTTT
clone size: -; D gene: TRBD2; V gene: TRBV5-5; J gene: TRBJ2-7; CDR3 protein: CASSFGLAGVYEQYF; CDR3 DNA: TGTGCCAGCAGCTTTGGACTAGCGGGAGTTTACGAGCAGTACTTC
clone size: -; D gene: TRBD1; V gene: TRBV7-9; J gene: TRBJ1-1; CDR3 protein: CSSSLTDRGWITEAFF; CDR3 DNA: TGTTCCAGCAGCCTAACCGACAGGGGGTGGATCACTGAAGCTTTCTTT
clone size: -; D gene: -; V gene: TRBV6-5; J gene: TRBJ1-4; CDR3 protein: CATLQPGSNEKLFF; CDR3 DNA: TGTGCCACCTTGCAACCGGGATCGAATGAAAAACTGTTTTTT
clone size: -; D gene: TRBD1; V gene: TRBV28; J gene: TRBJ1-1; CDR3 protein: CASSLDWTGAGRAFF; CDR3 DNA: TGTGCCAGCAGTTTAGATTGGACAGGGGCCGGCAGAGCTTTCTTT
clone size: -; D gene: -; V gene: TRBV15; J gene: TRBJ1-1; CDR3 protein: CATSRDRMNTEAFF; CDR3 DNA: TGTGCCACCAGCAGAGACAGGATGAACACTGAAGCTTTCTTT
clone size: -; D gene: -; V gene: TRBV5-5; J gene: TRBJ2-5; CDR3 protein: CASSLQGETQYF; CDR3 DNA: TGTGCCAGCAGCTTGCAGGGGGAGACCCAGTACTTC
clone size: -; D gene: -; V gene: TRBV7-7; J gene: TRBJ1-2; CDR3 protein: CASSFPSDCGDYGYTF; CDR3 DNA: TGTGCTAGCAGCTTCCCATCAGACTGCGGTGACTATGGCTACACCTTC
clone size: few; D gene: TRBD1; V gene: TRBV7-3; J gene: TRBJ1-2; CDR3 protein: CASSLTAGQDVYGYTF; CDR3 DNA: TGTGCCAGCAGCTTAACGGCTGGACAGGACGTCTATGGCTACACCTTC
clone size: -; D gene: -; V gene: TRBV2; J gene: TRBJ2-7; CDR3 protein: CASSLGRGSYEQYF; CDR3 DNA: TGTGCCAGCAGCCTCGGCAGAGGAAGCTACGAGCAGTACTTC
clone size: few; D gene: -; V gene: TRBV7-3; J gene: TRBJ2-3; CDR3 protein: CASSLTPRGSSTDTQYF; CDR3 DNA: TGTGCCAGCAGCTTAACTCCTCGCGGTTCAAGCACAGATACGCAGTATTTT
clone size: once; D gene: TRBD1; V gene: TRBV19; J gene: TRBJ2-1; CDR3 protein: CASSIEDRGLMNEQFF; CDR3 DNA: TGTGCCAGTAGTATAGAGGACAGGGGGCTGATGAATGAGCAGTTCTTC
clone size: few; D gene: TRBD2; V gene: TRBV9; J gene: TRBJ2-1; CDR3 protein: CASSSSSGRGNEQFF; CDR3 DNA: TGTGCCAGCAGTTCCTCTAGCGGGAGAGGGAATGAGCAGTTCTTC
clone size: -; D gene: -; V gene: TRBV6-1; J gene: TRBJ2-7; CDR3 protein: CASSEGPGGGEQYF; CDR3 DNA: TGTGCCAGCAGTGAAGGGCCCGGGGGAGGAGAGCAGTACTTC
clone size: -; D gene: TRBD2; V gene: TRBV6-6; J gene: TRBJ2-5; CDR3 protein: CASSHPGGQETQYF; CDR3 DNA: TGTGCCAGCAGTCACCCGGGGGGTCAAGAGACCCAGTACTTC
clone size: -; D gene: -; V gene: TRBV5-1; J gene: TRBJ1-3; CDR3 protein: CASSPREEHSGNTIYF; CDR3 DNA: TGCGCCAGCAGCCCGCGAGAAGAGCACTCTGGAAACACCATATATTTT
clone size: -; D gene: TRBD1; V gene: TRBV10-3; J gene: TRBJ2-2; CDR3 protein: CAISKDGQGLVTGELFF; CDR3 DNA: TGTGCCATCAGCAAAGATGGACAGGGGTTGGTCACCGGGGAGCTGTTTTTT
clone size: -; D gene: TRBD2; V gene: TRBV14; J gene: TRBJ2-7; CDR3 protein: CASSLTSGGTYEQYF; CDR3 DNA: TGTGCCAGCAGCCTGACTAGCGGGGGAACTTACGAGCAGTACTTC
clone size: -; D gene: TRBD2; V gene: TRBV5-6; J gene: TRBJ2-7; CDR3 protein: CASSFALAGGSHEQYF; CDR3 DNA: TGTGCCAGCAGCTTCGCCTTAGCGGGAGGTTCCCACGAGCAGTACTTC
clone size: -; D gene: -; V gene: TRBV5-1; J gene: TRBJ2-2; CDR3 protein: CASSLVGDSRNTGELFF; CDR3 DNA: TGCGCCAGCAGCTTGGTGGGTGACAGTCGAAACACCGGGGAGCTGTTTTTT
clone size: -; D gene: TRBD1; V gene: TRBV23-1; J gene: TRBJ2-1; CDR3 protein: CASPGQDYNEQFF; CDR3 DNA: TGCGCCAGTCCGGGACAGGATTACAATGAGCAGTTCTTC
clone size: few; D gene: -; V gene: TRBV5-1; J gene: TRBJ2-7; CDR3 protein: CASSTNGRDEQYF; CDR3 DNA: TGCGCCAGCAGCACCAACGGCAGGGACGAGCAGTACTTC
clone size: -; D gene: TRBD2; V gene: TRBV14; J gene: TRBJ2-7; CDR3 protein: CASSHRLAGNPKDHYEQYF; CDR3 DNA: TGTGCCAGCAGCCACCGACTAGCGGGAAACCCAAAAGACCACTACGAGCAGTACTTC
clone size: -; D gene: TRBD2; V gene: TRBV5-1; J gene: TRBJ2-5; CDR3 protein: CASSLELAVSQETQYF; CDR3 DNA: TGCGCCAGCAGCTTGGAACTAGCGGTGAGCCAAGAGACCCAGTACTTC
clone size: -; D gene: -; V gene: TRBV2; J gene: TRBJ2-7; CDR3 protein: CASSQGRIDYEQYF; CDR3 DNA: TGTGCCAGCAGCCAAGGGAGGATAGACTACGAGCAGTACTTC
clone size: -; D gene: -; V gene: TRBV5-6; J gene: TRBJ2-1; CDR3 protein: CASSPGSYNEQFF; CDR3 DNA: TGTGCCAGCAGCCCGGGGTCCTACAATGAGCAGTTCTTC
clone size: -; D gene: TRBD2; V gene: TRBV4-1; J gene: TRBJ2-7; CDR3 protein: CASSQVGTIIAYEQYF; CDR3 DNA: TGCGCCAGCAGCCAAGTTGGGACTATTATCGCCTACGAGCAGTACTTC
clone size: few; D gene: -; V gene: TRBV4-1; J gene: TRBJ2-7; CDR3 protein: CASSPFVTGSYEQYF; CDR3 DNA: TGCGCCAGCAGCCCATTCGTGACGGGCTCCTACGAGCAGTACTTC
clone size: -; D gene: TRBD1; V gene: TRBV28; J gene: TRBJ2-2; CDR3 protein: CASSYPRTGVRALFF; CDR3 DNA: TGTGCCAGCAGTTATCCCAGGACAGGGGTTCGCGCGCTGTTTTTT
clone size: -; D gene: TRBD2; V gene: TRBV5-1; J gene: TRBJ2-1; CDR3 protein: CASSLTGGLVGNNEQFF; CDR3 DNA: TGCGCCAGCAGCCTCACGGGGGGGCTAGTAGGTAACAATGAGCAGTTCTTC